The source of this T cell receptor beta chain is a study of T cell responses to AZD1222 COVID-19 vaccine. Study-level findings and limits: It should be noted that donors were predominantly white British and more often female, and clonal diversity was possibly underestimated. Sampled repertoires all dated from after the peak T cell response. Spike-specific TCR depth and breadth grew after two AZD1222 doses.

In regard to this clone: Its specificity is not known.

Assay used: immunoSEQ multiplex PCR; TCRdb lists only in-frame clones, some missing. The sample lists under 150,000 clones; about 91% were seen once. The ends were cut back, 5 bases at V and 3 bases at J, with 13 bases in the middle. Germline V CDR1 and CDR2: SGHTA, FQGNSA. This CDR3 contains 14 residues. This chain joins TRBV7-2 and TRBJ1-1, with D uncertain. The sample consisted of peripheral blood, taken on day 0 of AZD1222 vaccination. The receptor's source is an adult in good health. The CDR3 region is CASSQILRDTEAFF. In nucleotides, the CDR3 is TGTGCCAGCAGCCAGATCCTCCGGGACACTGAAGCTTTCTTT.